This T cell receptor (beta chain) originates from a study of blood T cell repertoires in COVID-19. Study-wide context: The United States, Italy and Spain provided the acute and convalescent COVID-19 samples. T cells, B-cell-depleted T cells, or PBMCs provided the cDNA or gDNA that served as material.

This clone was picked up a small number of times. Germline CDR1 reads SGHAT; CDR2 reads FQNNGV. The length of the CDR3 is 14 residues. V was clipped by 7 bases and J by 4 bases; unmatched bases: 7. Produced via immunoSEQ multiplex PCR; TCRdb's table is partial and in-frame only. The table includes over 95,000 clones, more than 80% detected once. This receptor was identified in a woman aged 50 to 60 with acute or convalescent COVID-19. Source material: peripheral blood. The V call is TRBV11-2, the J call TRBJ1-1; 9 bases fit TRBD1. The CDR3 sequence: CASTRGQGVTEAFF. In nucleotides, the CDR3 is TGTGCCAGCACGCGGGGACAGGGCGTCACTGAAGCTTTCTTT.